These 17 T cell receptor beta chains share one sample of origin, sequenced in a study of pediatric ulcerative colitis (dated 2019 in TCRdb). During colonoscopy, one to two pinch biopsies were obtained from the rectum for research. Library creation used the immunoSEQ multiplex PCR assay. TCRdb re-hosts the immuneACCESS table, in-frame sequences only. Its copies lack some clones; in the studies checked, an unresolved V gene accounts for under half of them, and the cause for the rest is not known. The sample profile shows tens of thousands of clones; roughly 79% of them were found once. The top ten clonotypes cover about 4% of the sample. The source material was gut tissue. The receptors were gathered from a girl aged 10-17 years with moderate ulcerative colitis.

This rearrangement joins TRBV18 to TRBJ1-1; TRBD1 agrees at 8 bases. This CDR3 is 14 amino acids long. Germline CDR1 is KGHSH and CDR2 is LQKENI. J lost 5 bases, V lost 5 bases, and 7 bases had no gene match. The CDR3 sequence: CASSADRVTTEAFF. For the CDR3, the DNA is TGTGCCAGCTCAGCGGACAGGGTAACGACTGAAGCTTTCTTT.

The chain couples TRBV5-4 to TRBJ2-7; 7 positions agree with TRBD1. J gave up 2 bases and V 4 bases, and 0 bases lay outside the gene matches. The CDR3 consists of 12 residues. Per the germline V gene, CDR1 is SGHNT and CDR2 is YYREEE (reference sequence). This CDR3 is CASSRGPYEQYF. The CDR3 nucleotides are TGTGCCAGCAGCAGGGGGCCCTACGAGCAGTACTTC. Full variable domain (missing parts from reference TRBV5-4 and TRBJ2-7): ETGVTQSPTHLIKTRGQQVTLRCSSQSGHNTVSWYQQALGQGPQFIFQYYREEENGRGNFPPRFSGLQFPNYSSELNVNALELDDSALYLCASSRGPYEQYFGPGTRLTVT.

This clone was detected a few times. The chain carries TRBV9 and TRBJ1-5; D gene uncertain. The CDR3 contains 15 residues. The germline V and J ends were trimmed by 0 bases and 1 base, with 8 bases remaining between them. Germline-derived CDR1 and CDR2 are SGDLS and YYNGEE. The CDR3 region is CASSVGHGSNQPQHF. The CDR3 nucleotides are TGTGCCAGCAGCGTAGGCCACGGCAGCAATCAGCCCCAGCATTTT.

The CDR3, as DNA: TGCAGCGTTCGGCTAGCGGGACGGTATACGCAGTATTTT. It is translated as CSVRLAGRYTQYF. The V and J genes are TRBV29-1 and TRBJ2-3, with 9 bases that match TRBD2. The CDR3 is 13 residues long. Germline V CDR1 and CDR2: SQVTM, ANQGSEA. V gave up 5 bases and J gave up 7 bases; unmatched junction bases: 7.

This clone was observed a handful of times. The CDR3 DNA is TGTGCCAGCTCACCGGTGCCCGGGGAGCTGTTTTTT. It is translated as CASSPVPGELFF. This chain joins TRBV18 and TRBJ2-2; D is ambiguous. CDR3 length: 12 amino acids. Germline CDR1 KGHSH, CDR2 LQKENI. V was trimmed by 3 bases and J by 6 bases, leaving 5 bases between them.

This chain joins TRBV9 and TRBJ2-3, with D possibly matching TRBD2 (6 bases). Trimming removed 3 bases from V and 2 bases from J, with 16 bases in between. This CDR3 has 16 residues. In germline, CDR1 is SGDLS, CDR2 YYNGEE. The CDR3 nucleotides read TGTGCCAGCAGCGCCGACGGGACTTCCATCACAGATACGCAGTATTTT. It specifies CASSADGTSITDTQYF.

CDR3 bases: TGTGCCAGCAGCCGCGGTCAGTACTCGGAGACCCAGTACTTC. Translated, it gives CASSRGQYSETQYF. V is TRBV5-4 and J is TRBJ2-5; D gene uncertain. The germline V and J ends were trimmed by 4 bases and 5 bases, with 15 bases remaining between them. Germline assignment: CDR1 SGHNT and CDR2 YYREEE (reference sequence). The CDR3 is made up of 14 amino acids.

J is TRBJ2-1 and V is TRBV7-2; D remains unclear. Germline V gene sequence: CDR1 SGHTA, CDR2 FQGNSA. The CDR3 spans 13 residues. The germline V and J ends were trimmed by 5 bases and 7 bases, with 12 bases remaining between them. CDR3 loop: CASSPNFLNEQFF. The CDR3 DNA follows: TGTGCCAGCAGCCCAAACTTCCTTAATGAGCAGTTCTTC.

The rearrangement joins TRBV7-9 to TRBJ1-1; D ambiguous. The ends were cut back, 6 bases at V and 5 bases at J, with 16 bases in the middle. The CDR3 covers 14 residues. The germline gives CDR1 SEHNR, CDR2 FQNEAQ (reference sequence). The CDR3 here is CASSPSAGDTEAFF. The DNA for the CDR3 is TGTGCCAGCAGTCCCTCCGCGGGAGATACTGAAGCTTTCTTT. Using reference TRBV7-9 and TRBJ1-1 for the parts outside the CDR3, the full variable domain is DTGVSQNPRHKITKRGQNVTFRCDPISEHNRLYWYRQTLGQGPEFLTYFQNEAQLEKSRLLSDRFSAERPKGSFSTLEIQRTEQGDSAMYLCASSPSAGDTEAFFGQGTRLTVV.

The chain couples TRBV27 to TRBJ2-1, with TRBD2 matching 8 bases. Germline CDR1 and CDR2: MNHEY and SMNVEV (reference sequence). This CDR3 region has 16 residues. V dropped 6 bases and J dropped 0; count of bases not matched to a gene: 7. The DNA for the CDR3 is TGTGCCAGCAGAGGCGAGCGGGGGATCTCCTACAATGAGCAGTTCTTC. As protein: CASRGERGISYNEQFF.

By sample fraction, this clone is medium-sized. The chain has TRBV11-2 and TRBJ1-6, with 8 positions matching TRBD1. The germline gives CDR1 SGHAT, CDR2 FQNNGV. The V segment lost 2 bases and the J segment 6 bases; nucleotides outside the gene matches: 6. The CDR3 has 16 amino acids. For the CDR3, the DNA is TGTGCCAGCAGCTTATCGGCGGACAGGGCTAATTCACCCCTCCACTTT. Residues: CASSLSADRANSPLHF.

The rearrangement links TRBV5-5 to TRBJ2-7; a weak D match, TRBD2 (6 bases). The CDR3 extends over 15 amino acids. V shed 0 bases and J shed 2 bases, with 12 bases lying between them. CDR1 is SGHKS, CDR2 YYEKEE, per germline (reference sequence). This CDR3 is CASSLAGESTYEQYF. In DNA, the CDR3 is TGTGCCAGCAGCTTGGCGGGGGAGAGCACCTACGAGCAGTACTTC.

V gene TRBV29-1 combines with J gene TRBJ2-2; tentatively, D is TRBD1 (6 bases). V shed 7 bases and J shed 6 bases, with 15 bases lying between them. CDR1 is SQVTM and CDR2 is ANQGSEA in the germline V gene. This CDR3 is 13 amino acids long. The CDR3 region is CSAETGPAGELFF. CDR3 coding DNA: TGCAGCGCCGAAACAGGGCCGGCCGGGGAGCTGTTTTTT.

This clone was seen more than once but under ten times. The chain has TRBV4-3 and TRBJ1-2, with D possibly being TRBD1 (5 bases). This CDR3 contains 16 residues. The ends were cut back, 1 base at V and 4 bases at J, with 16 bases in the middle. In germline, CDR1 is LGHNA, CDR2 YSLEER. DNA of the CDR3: TGCGCCAGCAGCCAAGCACGGGCCTGGGACCCCTATGGCTACACCTTC. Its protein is CASSQARAWDPYGYTF.

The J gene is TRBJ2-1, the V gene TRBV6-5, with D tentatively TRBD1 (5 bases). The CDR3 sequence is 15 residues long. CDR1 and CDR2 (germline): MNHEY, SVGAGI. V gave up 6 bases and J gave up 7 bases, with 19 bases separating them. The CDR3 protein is CASRTPSQGWNEQFF. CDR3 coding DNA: TGTGCCAGCAGAACCCCAAGCCAGGGATGGAATGAGCAGTTCTTC.

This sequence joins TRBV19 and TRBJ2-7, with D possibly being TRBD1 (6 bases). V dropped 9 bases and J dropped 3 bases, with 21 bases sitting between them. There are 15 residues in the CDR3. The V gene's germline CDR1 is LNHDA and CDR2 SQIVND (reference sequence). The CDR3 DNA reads TGTGCCAGCCCCTTTCCCGGGACACCTTGCTACGAGCAGTACTTC. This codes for CASPFPGTPCYEQYF.

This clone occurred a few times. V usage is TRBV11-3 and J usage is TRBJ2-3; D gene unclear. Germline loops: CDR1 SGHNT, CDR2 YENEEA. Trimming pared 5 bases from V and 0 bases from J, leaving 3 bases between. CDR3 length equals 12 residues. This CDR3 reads CASSGSTDTQYF. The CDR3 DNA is TGTGCCAGCAGCGGGAGCACAGATACGCAGTATTTT.